This TCR beta chain was sequenced for a study of blood T cell repertoires in COVID-19. In the study overall: COVID-19 samples, acute and convalescent, were from the United States, Italy and Spain. PBMCs, B-cell-depleted T cells, or T cells provided the cDNA or gDNA that made up the material.

In the study's own analysis: Estimation of nucleated cell counts was performed using reference gene primer amplification. The data were produced by immunoSEQ multiplex PCR, yet TCRdb's version contains in-frame clones alone and is incomplete. V and J calls and clone size are given by that table; D and trimming were obtained from the DNA. The profile covers 310,000 or so clones, with about 88% appearing a single time and about 10% taken by the ten largest. The CDR3 covers 14 residues. Germline V lookup: CDR1 SGDLS, CDR2 YYNGEE. V dropped 6 bases and J dropped 0 bases, with 12 bases sitting between them.

This receptor was obtained from a woman in her 30s with COVID-19, enrolled during active disease. Sequenced input: peripheral blood. V usage is TRBV9 and J usage is TRBJ1-1, with D tentatively TRBD1 (5 bases). CDR3 residues: CASNPGGVNTEAFF. DNA for the CDR3: TGTGCCAGCAACCCGGGGGGGGTGAACACTGAAGCTTTCTTT.